This is a list of T cell receptor beta chains from one sample in a study of blood T cell repertoires in COVID-19. Only in-frame clones appear in the TCRdb table, and some are missing; sequencing was by immunoSEQ multiplex PCR. The profile shows 200,000 or so clones, 84% of them singletons. Sequencing used PBMCs or T cells enriched from blood (not recorded which). The receptors were sampled from a man aged 35 to 55 who had recovered from COVID-19. Each CDR3 is given with its conserved first and last residue. The D gene is left open where the match is weak. Where a row states a size, it is once, few, many or the class of an expanded clone; other rows omit it.

V	size	D	J	length	CDR3	DNA
TRBV5-5	.	TRBD1	TRBJ1-2	14	CASSKAGGGYGYTF	TGTGCCAGCAGCAAAGCAGGGGGCGGCTATGGCTACACCTTC
TRBV28	few	.	TRBJ1-2	13	CATLGQTRYGYTF	TGTGCCACCCTGGGGCAGACTCGCTATGGCTACACCTTC
TRBV6-2/TRBV6-3	.	TRBD1	TRBJ1-2	15	CASSSEQGANYGYTF	TGTGCCAGCAGTTCGGAACAGGGGGCTAACTATGGCTACACCTTC
TRBV6-5	.	TRBD1	TRBJ1-6	15	CASRLRDRNNSPLHF	TGTGCCAGCAGACTCCGGGACAGGAATAATTCACCCCTCCACTTT
TRBV5-6	.	TRBD1	TRBJ1-2	12	CASSLWDSYYTF	TGTGCCAGCAGCTTGTGGGACAGTTACTACACCTTC
TRBV10-3	.	.	TRBJ2-2	11	CATSATGELFF	TGTGCCACCAGTGCGACCGGGGAGCTGTTTTTT
TRBV5-1	.	.	TRBJ1-2	15	CASSTGTQVNYGYTF	TGCGCCAGCAGCACCGGGACACAAGTTAACTATGGCTACACCTTC
TRBV2	few	.	TRBJ1-5	14	CASRARGGGQPQHF	TGTGCCAGCAGGGCCCGAGGGGGGGGCCAGCCCCAGCATTTT
TRBV6-5	.	TRBD1	TRBJ2-3	14	CASIYRQGANTQYF	TGTGCCAGCATATACCGACAGGGGGCAAATACGCAGTATTTT
TRBV6-5	.	TRBD1	TRBJ1-1	13	CASSDRVNTEAFF	TGTGCCAGCAGCGACAGGGTTAACACTGAAGCTTTCTTT
TRBV7-2	.	.	TRBJ2-5	14	CASSFDYFQETQYF	TGTGCCAGCAGCTTCGACTACTTCCAAGAGACCCAGTACTTC
TRBV4-1	few	.	TRBJ2-7	16	CASSQLSGAGGYEQYF	TGCGCCAGCAGCCAACTTTCGGGAGCGGGCGGCTACGAGCAGTACTTC
TRBV2	.	TRBD1	TRBJ1-5	16	CASSPQTGISNQPQHF	TGTGCCAGCAGTCCCCAGACAGGGATTAGCAATCAGCCCCAGCATTTT
TRBV5-1	.	.	TRBJ1-2	14	CASSPFDSSSGYTF	TGCGCCAGCAGCCCCTTCGACAGCTCTTCAGGCTACACCTTC
TRBV10-3	.	.	TRBJ2-2	16	CAISESVATGTGELFF	TGTGCCATCAGTGAGTCTGTAGCGACGGGCACCGGGGAGCTGTTTTTT
TRBV5-5	.	TRBD1	TRBJ1-4	15	CASSSWTGGSEKLFF	TGTGCCAGCAGCTCCTGGACAGGGGGGAGTGAAAAACTGTTTTTT
TRBV9	.	TRBD2	TRBJ2-1	16	CASSVGLAGTYNEQFF	TGTGCCAGCAGCGTAGGACTAGCGGGGACCTACAATGAGCAGTTCTTC
TRBV6-5	.	TRBD1	TRBJ1-1	15	CASSQTGGLNTEAFF	TGTGCCAGCAGCCAAACAGGGGGTTTGAACACTGAAGCTTTCTTT
TRBV5-1	.	.	TRBJ1-1	15	CASSRGRGVDTEAFF	TGCGCCAGCAGCCGTGGGAGGGGGGTCGACACTGAAGCTTTCTTT
TRBV9	once	TRBD1	TRBJ2-1	14	CASSLRTGWSEQFF	TGTGCCAGCAGCCTTCGGACAGGATGGAGTGAGCAGTTCTTC
TRBV4-1	few	.	TRBJ1-5	15	CASSQDNYSNQPQHF	TGCGCCAGCAGCCAAGACAACTATAGCAATCAGCCCCAGCATTTT
TRBV5-1	.	TRBD1	TRBJ2-5	14	CASKGGQGVETQYF	TGCGCCAGCAAGGGGGGACAGGGTGTAGAGACCCAGTACTTC
TRBV3-1/TRBV3-2	once	.	TRBJ1-1	14	CASSQADRRTEAFF	TGTGCCAGCAGCCAAGCGGACCGGAGGACTGAAGCTTTCTTT
TRBV2	.	TRBD2	TRBJ2-1	14	CASTRLAAYNEQFF	TGTGCCAGCACCCGACTAGCGGCCTACAATGAGCAGTTCTTC
TRBV2	.	TRBD1	TRBJ2-1	15	CASSLDRGIYNEQFF	TGTGCCAGCAGCCTCGACAGGGGGATCTACAATGAGCAGTTCTTC
TRBV27	.	TRBD2	TRBJ2-3	19	CASSSRLAGGSGAADTQYF	TGTGCCAGCAGTTCCAGACTAGCGGGGGGCTCTGGTGCGGCAGATACGCAGTATTTT
TRBV19	.	.	TRBJ1-2	14	CASSPEPHLGGYTF	TGTGCCAGTAGTCCCGAACCCCACCTTGGCGGCTACACCTTC
TRBV30	few	.	TRBJ1-5	15	CAWSTPVNVNQPQHF	TGTGCCTGGAGTACACCAGTAAATGTTAATCAGCCCCAGCATTTT
TRBV5-1	.	.	TRBJ1-2	15	CASSKTDFGREGYTF	TGCGCCAGCAGTAAGACGGACTTCGGAAGGGAGGGCTACACCTTC
TRBV6-5	.	.	TRBJ1-6	15	CASSWGRDIDSPLHF	TGTGCCAGCAGTTGGGGCCGGGACATCGATTCACCCCTCCACTTT
TRBV5-6	.	.	TRBJ1-2	15	CASSLETDAIYGYTF	TGTGCCAGCAGCCTAGAGACAGACGCCATCTATGGCTACACCTTC
TRBV3-1/TRBV3-2	.	.	TRBJ1-1	14	CASSHLTGGTEAFF	TGTGCCAGCAGCCACCTGACGGGGGGCACTGAAGCTTTCTTT
TRBV5-1	.	.	TRBJ2-3	14	CASGGGGSTDTQYF	TGCGCCAGCGGCGGGGGCGGCAGCACAGATACGCAGTATTTT
TRBV7-2	few	.	TRBJ2-7	14	CASSHFDNSYEQYF	TGTGCCAGCAGCCACTTTGACAACTCCTACGAGCAGTACTTC
TRBV7-9	.	TRBD1	TRBJ2-7	16	CASSSDRGQGFYEQYF	TGTGCCAGCAGCTCGGACAGGGGGCAAGGATTCTACGAGCAGTACTTC
TRBV27	.	.	TRBJ1-6	16	CASSLQRGLNNSPLHF	TGTGCCAGCAGTTTGCAGCGCGGACTCAATAATTCACCCCTCCACTTT
TRBV5-6	.	TRBD1	TRBJ1-1	17	CASSPPGQGRGNTEAFF	TGTGCCAGCAGCCCTCCGGGACAGGGTCGTGGGAACACTGAAGCTTTCTTT
TRBV5-1	.	TRBD1	TRBJ2-5	14	CASSRGDRAETQYF	TGCGCCAGCAGCCGCGGTGACAGGGCAGAGACCCAGTACTTC
TRBV2	.	TRBD1	TRBJ1-2	15	CASRDRTGVNYGYTF	TGTGCCAGCAGAGACAGGACAGGCGTTAACTATGGCTACACCTTC
TRBV28	once	TRBD1	TRBJ1-2	16	CASSRNGDRPNYGYTF	TGTGCCAGCAGCAGGAACGGGGACAGACCTAACTATGGCTACACCTTC
TRBV5-1	.	.	TRBJ2-7	12	CASSEEGSRWNF	TGCGCCAGCAGCGAGGAAGGCAGTCGGTGGAACTTC
TRBV7-2	.	TRBD1	TRBJ1-4	15	CASSSWTGANEKLFF	TGTGCCAGCAGCTCCTGGACAGGGGCCAATGAAAAACTGTTTTTT
TRBV13	.	TRBD1	TRBJ2-7	16	CASSLSGQGVRSEQYF	TGTGCCAGCAGCTTATCGGGACAGGGGGTTAGAAGCGAGCAGTACTTC
TRBV9	.	.	TRBJ2-3	15	CASSVGDTRTDTQYF	TGTGCCAGCAGCGTAGGGGACACCCGCACAGATACGCAGTATTTT
TRBV28	.	TRBD1	TRBJ1-2	13	CASRGTDNYGYTF	TGTGCCAGCAGGGGGACAGATAACTATGGCTACACCTTC
TRBV30	once	.	TRBJ1-2	15	CAWSEGRRVPYGYTF	TGTGCCTGGAGTGAGGGGCGCCGGGTACCCTATGGCTACACCTTC
TRBV29-1	.	.	TRBJ2-2	16	CSAASQGHSNTGELFF	TGCAGCGCCGCCTCCCAGGGACACTCGAACACCGGGGAGCTGTTTTTT
TRBV5-1	.	TRBD1	TRBJ2-1	15	CASSQGQGPSHEQFF	TGCGCCAGCAGCCAAGGACAGGGGCCCTCCCATGAGCAGTTCTTC
TRBV9	.	.	TRBJ2-3	15	CASSVGSRDTDTQYF	TGTGCCAGCAGCGTGGGGTCTCGGGACACAGATACGCAGTATTTT
TRBV5-1	.	TRBD1	TRBJ1-2	13	CASSSGQGSGYTF	TGCGCCAGCAGTTCGGGACAGGGGTCTGGCTACACCTTC